This T cell receptor beta chain was documented in a study of PD-1 blockade in classical Hodgkin lymphoma. Study results and caveats: What drove the repertoire differences, possibly disease activity or prior therapy, has not been defined. Newly diagnosed patients reportedly had lower baseline TCR diversity than healthy donors.

The time point was: newly diagnosed, previously untreated cHL patient sample. Magnetic negative selection of thawed PBMCs was the method by which CD4+ T cells were purified. Comparator PBMCs were from newly diagnosed, untreated classical Hodgkin lymphoma. With respect to this clone: Its antigen is still unknown.

This CDR3 has 16 amino acids. Trimming shortened V by 0 bases and J by 5 bases, and 14 bases separated the two germline ends. Germline V gene lookup returns CDR1 MNHNS and CDR2 SASEGT. Sequencing used immunoSEQ multiplex PCR; TCRdb keeps in-frame clones, though not all of them. The repertoire includes 30,000 to 40,000 clones, about 89% of them detected once, and under 0.25% sits in the top ten. The receptor comes from a human donor with classical Hodgkin lymphoma. The J gene is TRBJ1-5, the V gene TRBV6-1; D is unclear. The sequenced sample was CD4+ T cells from blood. CDR3 sequence reads: CASSEAREGGYQPQHF. DNA for the CDR3: TGTGCCAGCAGTGAAGCGCGGGAGGGAGGCTATCAGCCCCAGCATTTT.